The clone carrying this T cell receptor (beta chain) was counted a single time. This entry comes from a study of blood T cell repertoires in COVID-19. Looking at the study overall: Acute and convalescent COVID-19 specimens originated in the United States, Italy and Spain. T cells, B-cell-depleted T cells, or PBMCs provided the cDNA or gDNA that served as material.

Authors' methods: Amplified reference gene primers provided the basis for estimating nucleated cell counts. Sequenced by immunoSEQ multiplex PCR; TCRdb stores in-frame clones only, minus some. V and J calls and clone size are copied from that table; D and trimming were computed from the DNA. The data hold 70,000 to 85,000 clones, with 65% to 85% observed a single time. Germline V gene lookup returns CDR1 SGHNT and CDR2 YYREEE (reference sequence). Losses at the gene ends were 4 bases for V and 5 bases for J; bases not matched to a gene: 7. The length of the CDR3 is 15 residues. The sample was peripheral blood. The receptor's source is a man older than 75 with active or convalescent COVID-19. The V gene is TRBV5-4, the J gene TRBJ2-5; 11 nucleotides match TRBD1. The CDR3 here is CASSIRDRGGETQYF. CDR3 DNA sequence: TGTGCCAGCAGCATCCGGGACAGGGGGGGGGAGACCCAGTACTTC.